A selection of T cell receptor beta chains follows, all from one sample in a study of T-cell reconstitution after alpha-beta-depleted transplantation in children. TCRdb called the PCR reads again in MiXCR, with one record for every CDR3 protein. The sample includes roughly 500,000 distinct CDR3 sequences, less than 35% of them seen just once. The input for sequencing was PBMCs from the stem cell graft donor, taken from the stem cell graft. The receptor source for this set is a human donor who donated a stem cell graft to a child with aplastic anemia. Each CDR3 is given with its conserved first and last residue. D genes are given only for firm matches. Clone size is given for some rows only: seen once, a few or many times, or a class if the clone is expanded.

clone_size j_call cdr3_length v_call d_call cdr3_aa cdr3_nt
few TRBJ2-2 17 TRBV20-1 - CSARDGQLALNTGELFF TGCAGTGCTAGAGATGGTCAGCTAGCGCTGAACACCGGGGAGCTGTTTTTT
few TRBJ2-1 15 TRBV29-1 TRBD1 CSVVERDRAYNEQFF TGCAGCGTGGTCGAAAGGGACAGGGCATACAATGAGCAGTTCTTC
few TRBJ1-2 14 TRBV10-3 - CAISETGRLGGYTF TGTGCCATCAGTGAGACAGGACGGCTCGGTGGCTACACCTTC
few TRBJ2-2 14 TRBV25-1 TRBD2 CASSEGTRAGELFF TGTGCCAGCAGTGAAGGGACTAGGGCCGGGGAGCTGTTTTTT
- TRBJ1-2 12 TRBV29-1 - CSAPGQIYGYTF TGCAGCGCCCCCGGGCAGATCTATGGCTACACCTTC
- TRBJ2-1 13 TRBV12-3/TRBV12-4 - CASSPIVLGEQFF TGTGCCAGCAGTCCCATAGTTTTGGGTGAGCAGTTCTTC
few TRBJ2-7 15 TRBV27 TRBD2 CASSLQAGPPYEQYF TGTGCCAGCAGTCTCCAAGCGGGGCCTCCCTACGAGCAGTACTTC
few TRBJ2-5 18 TRBV9 - CASSRSIWSGPYQETQYF TGTGCCAGCAGCCGCTCCATTTGGAGCGGCCCTTACCAAGAGACCCAGTACTTC
few TRBJ2-3 14 TRBV9 - CASSVATSTDTQYF TGTGCCAGCAGCGTAGCGACGTCCACAGATACGCAGTATTTT
few TRBJ2-5 13 TRBV5-1 - CASKVEGPPTQYF TGCGCCAGCAAGGTGGAGGGGCCGCCGACCCAGTACTTC
- TRBJ2-5 14 TRBV7-2 TRBD1 CASSADRGTETQYF TGTGCCAGCAGCGCGGACAGGGGAACAGAGACCCAGTACTTC
- TRBJ2-7 14 TRBV28 TRBD2 CASTLAGVKYEQYF TGTGCCAGCACACTAGCGGGAGTGAAGTACGAGCAGTACTTC
- TRBJ2-4 14 TRBV6-1 - CASRTGTTKNIQYF TGTGCCAGCAGAACCGGGACAACCAAAAACATTCAGTACTTC
few TRBJ1-1 14 TRBV7-2 - CASSLAGAVAEAFF TGTGCCAGCAGCTTAGCAGGTGCAGTCGCTGAAGCTTTCTTT
few TRBJ2-7 16 TRBV12-5 TRBD2 CAGLLAGGFGSYEQYF TGTGCTGGGCTACTAGCGGGAGGGTTCGGATCCTACGAGCAGTACTTC
- TRBJ2-3 15 TRBV20-1 - CSARGTQRSTDTQYF TGCAGTGCTAGGGGGACCCAGCGGAGCACAGATACGCAGTATTTT
- TRBJ1-4 13 TRBV29-1 - CSVARGGDEKLFF TGCAGCGTTGCCCGGGGGGGCGATGAAAAACTGTTTTTT
- TRBJ2-1 13 TRBV7-9 - CASSPKPGDEQFF TGTGCCAGCAGCCCAAAGCCGGGCGATGAGCAGTTCTTC
many TRBJ1-5 13 TRBV20-1 - CSARGDGNQPQHF TGCAGTGCTAGAGGGGACGGCAATCAGCCCCAGCATTTT
few TRBJ1-1 13 TRBV6-5 - CATWASRNTEAFF TGTGCCACTTGGGCTAGCAGGAACACTGAAGCTTTCTTT
few TRBJ1-2 13 TRBV7-8 - CASSSSGWDGYTF TGTGCCAGCAGCTCCTCAGGGTGGGATGGCTACACCTTC
- TRBJ1-5 15 TRBV15 - CATSRDLGSNQPQHF TGTGCCACCAGCAGAGATTTGGGGAGCAATCAGCCCCAGCATTTT
- TRBJ1-4 15 TRBV12-3/TRBV12-4 - CASSLGGRTAEKLFF TGTGCCAGCAGTTTAGGGGGCAGGACGGCGGAAAAACTGTTTTTT
few TRBJ2-1 12 TRBV20-1 - CSASDTNNEQFF TGCAGTGCTAGCGACACAAACAATGAGCAGTTCTTC
- TRBJ2-3 12 TRBV29-1 - CSVEEYTDTQYF TGCAGCGTCGAAGAATACACAGATACGCAGTATTTT
few TRBJ2-1 15 TRBV29-1 TRBD2 CSGMGLAGDYNEQFF TGCAGCGGGATGGGACTAGCGGGGGACTACAATGAGCAGTTCTTC
- TRBJ2-1 16 TRBV15 - CATSRERAGPYNEQFF TGTGCCACCAGCAGAGAACGGGCAGGGCCCTACAATGAGCAGTTCTTC
- TRBJ1-1 15 TRBV5-1 - CASSLVQGGGTEAFF TGCGCCAGCAGCTTGGTACAGGGCGGGGGCACTGAAGCTTTCTTT
- TRBJ2-5 14 TRBV19 TRBD2 CASSISLAGETQYF TGTGCCAGTAGTATATCACTAGCGGGAGAGACCCAGTACTTC
- TRBJ2-6 17 TRBV27 - CASSLKGQTSGANVLTF TGTGCCAGCAGTTTAAAGGGCCAAACTTCTGGGGCCAACGTCCTGACTTTC
many TRBJ1-5 13 TRBV6-1 - CASSLKGNQPQHF TGTGCCAGCAGCCTAAAGGGCAATCAGCCCCAGCATTTT
- TRBJ1-4 19 TRBV14 TRBD1 CASSHLDRGAYPSHEKLFF TGTGCCAGCAGCCACCTGGACAGGGGGGCTTATCCCTCTCATGAAAAACTGTTTTTT
few TRBJ2-5 17 TRBV6-1 TRBD2 CASSERRTSGSGETQYF TGTGCCAGCAGTGAACGAAGGACTAGCGGGAGTGGGGAGACCCAGTACTTC
- TRBJ2-1 11 TRBV20-1 - CSAPKDNEQFF TGCAGTGCCCCCAAGGACAATGAGCAGTTCTTC
- TRBJ1-5 14 TRBV29-1 - CSVGPGGSNQPQHF TGCAGCGTTGGTCCCGGCGGGAGCAATCAGCCCCAGCATTTT
- TRBJ1-4 13 TRBV21-1 - CASSNQSNEKLFF TGTGCCAGCAGCAATCAGTCTAATGAAAAACTGTTTTTT
few TRBJ1-1 14 TRBV6-1 TRBD1 CASRRQGGGTEAFF TGTGCCAGCAGGCGACAGGGAGGAGGCACTGAAGCTTTCTTT
few TRBJ1-4 15 TRBV7-9 - CASSPAGAGNEKLFF TGTGCCAGCAGCCCGGCGGGGGCAGGGAATGAAAAACTGTTTTTT
- TRBJ2-5 13 TRBV24-1 - CATGRGKQETQYF TGTGCCACCGGGAGAGGTAAACAAGAGACCCAGTACTTC
few TRBJ1-1 14 TRBV28 - CASSRGIRVTEAFF TGTGCCAGCAGCCGGGGGATCAGGGTCACTGAAGCTTTCTTT
few TRBJ2-7 14 TRBV29-1 - CSALFGFRSYEQYF TGCAGCGCCCTCTTCGGGTTCCGGTCCTACGAGCAGTACTTC
- TRBJ2-3 17 TRBV6-1 TRBD2 CASLSGLARTSTDTQYF TGTGCCAGTCTCTCAGGACTAGCGAGAACTAGCACAGATACGCAGTATTTT
few TRBJ1-2 12 TRBV28 - CASSLRTQGGTF TGTGCCAGCAGTCTACGGACGCAGGGCGGAACCTTC
few TRBJ2-7 14 TRBV7-9 - CASSFSQSTYEQYF TGTGCCAGCAGCTTTTCACAGTCCACTTACGAGCAGTACTTC
few TRBJ1-1 13 TRBV14 - CASSQGYNTEAFF TGTGCCAGCAGCCAAGGATACAACACTGAAGCTTTCTTT
- TRBJ1-5 16 TRBV3-2 - CASSHSRTGSNQPQHF TGTGCCAGCAGCCATTCTAGGACAGGTTCCAATCAGCCCCAGCATTTT
- TRBJ2-3 17 TRBV7-9 - CASSQTGPPAPTDTQYF TGTGCCAGCAGCCAAACGGGACCACCAGCGCCCACAGATACGCAGTATTTT
medium-sized TRBJ2-2 15 TRBV7-8 - CASSSQTVQAGELFF TGTGCCAGCAGCTCCCAGACGGTCCAAGCCGGGGAGCTGTTTTTT
- TRBJ2-7 16 TRBV27 TRBD1 CASRVDRGGGSYEQYF TGTGCCAGCAGAGTCGACAGGGGAGGTGGGTCCTACGAGCAGTACTTC
- TRBJ1-6 13 TRBV7-2 - CASSFGGDSPLHF TGTGCCAGCAGCTTCGGGGGCGATTCACCCCTCCACTTT